Following are 15 T cell receptor beta chains from one sample sequenced in a study of shared clonotypes between healthy human individuals. Clones were read by immunoSEQ multiplex PCR, and TCRdb kept only the in-frame ones, dropping some. The repertoire consists of 950,000 to 1,100,000 clones, with around 74% occurring once and the leading ten covering about 1.4%. Material for sequencing was memory CD4+ T cells sorted from blood. Stated subset: CD45RA-negative fraction. Every receptor here comes from a man aged 18-30 years in good health.

The chain combines TRBV5-4 with TRBJ2-2; D may be TRBD1 or TRBD2 (5 bases each). Germline CDR1 reads SGHNT; CDR2 reads YYREEE (reference sequence). The CDR3 has 17 residues. V gave up 1 base and J gave up 3 bases, with 16 bases separating them. CDR3 sequence (DNA): TGTGCCAGCAGCTTGACCGGGGCTGGGTGGGACACCGGGGAGCTGTTTTTT. Translated, it gives CASSLTGAGWDTGELFF. Using reference TRBV5-4 and TRBJ2-2 for the parts outside the CDR3, the full variable domain is ETGVTQSPTHLIKTRGQQVTLRCSSQSGHNTVSWYQQALGQGPQFIFQYYREEENGRGNFPPRFSGLQFPNYSSELNVNALELDDSALYLCASSLTGAGWDTGELFFGEGSRLTVL.

CDR3 amino acids: CSVGDLVGGRRTEAFF. The CDR3 DNA sequence: TGCAGCGTTGGGGATTTAGTCGGGGGTCGAAGGACTGAAGCTTTCTTT. The chain couples TRBV29-1 to TRBJ1-1; D is perhaps TRBD1 (5 bases). The CDR3 is 16 amino acids. The germline V and J ends were trimmed by 4 bases and 5 bases, with 23 bases remaining between them. Germline-derived CDR1 and CDR2 are SQVTM and ANQGSEA.

The rearrangement uses TRBV6-5 and TRBJ2-7; D gene uncertain. This CDR3 spans 11 amino acids. Germline assignment: CDR1 MNHEY and CDR2 SVGAGI. Trimming pared 7 bases from V and 5 bases from J, leaving 9 bases between. The chain's CDR3 is CASIASNEQYF. The CDR3 region has the DNA TGTGCCAGCATAGCCTCAAACGAGCAGTACTTC.

The CDR3 reads CASSDLAAKNIQYF. The DNA of the CDR3 is TGTGCCAGCAGTGATCTAGCGGCCAAAAACATTCAGTACTTC. The rearrangement joins TRBV6-1 to TRBJ2-4; the D gene is possibly TRBD2 (6 bases). Germline CDR1 and CDR2: MNHNS and SASEGT. V gave up 3 bases and J gave up 1 base, with 7 bases separating them. The CDR3 sequence is 14 residues long.

This clone was observed a single time. The genes are TRBV29-1 and TRBJ2-5; possibly TRBD1 for D (6 bases). The J call is uncertain, as TRBJ2-7 better fits the DNA end. The CDR3 is made up of 13 amino acids. CDR1 SQVTM and CDR2 ANQGSEA come from the germline V gene. As DNA, the CDR3 is TGCAGCGTGATTAGGCAGGGGCGACACGAGCAGTACTTC. Translation: CSVIRQGRHEQYF.

This chain joins TRBV11-2 and TRBJ2-7; TRBD1 is a possible D gene (6 bases). CDR3 length: 15 residues. V shed 1 base and J shed 0 bases, with 10 bases lying between them. Looked up from germline, CDR1 is SGHAT and CDR2 is FQNNGV. The CDR3 reads CASSLGAGVSYEQYF. The CDR3 DNA is TGTGCCAGCAGCTTAGGTGCAGGGGTCTCCTACGAGCAGTACTTC.

The chain couples TRBV5-1 to TRBJ2-7, with D tentatively TRBD2 (5 bases). Trimming removed 3 bases from V and 3 bases from J, with 7 bases in between. CDR1 and CDR2 (germline): SGHRS, YFSETQ. The CDR3 spans 12 residues. The CDR3 bases are TGCGCCAGCAGCTCGGACTTCTACGAGCAGTACTTC. Translation gives CASSSDFYEQYF.

This clone was detected only a few times. The chain recombines TRBV4-1 with TRBJ1-1; D gene unclear. The V and J ends lost 0 bases and 1 base respectively, with 12 bases between them. Looked up from germline, CDR1 is MGHRA and CDR2 is YSYEKL. This CDR3 has 16 amino acids. CDR3 region: CASSQDQAQRNTEAFF. In DNA form, the CDR3 reads TGCGCCAGCAGCCAAGATCAAGCACAGAGGAACACTGAAGCTTTCTTT.

This rearrangement joins TRBV6-1 to TRBJ2-1, with 8 bases fitting TRBD1. The CDR3 runs to 15 residues. The V and J ends lost 6 bases and 2 bases, in that order; junction bases with no gene match: 6. In germline, CDR1 is MNHNS, CDR2 SASEGT. The CDR3 DNA sequence: TGTGCCAGCAGAATCGACAGGGGTCCCTACAATGAGCAGTTCTTC. It is translated as CASRIDRGPYNEQFF.

J is TRBJ1-5 and V is TRBV5-6, with D uncertain. V lost 4 bases, J lost 1 base, and 15 bases lay in between. The CDR3 runs to 16 residues. Per the germline V gene, CDR1 is SGHDT and CDR2 is YYEEEE. The CDR3 loop reads CASSLRVARSNQPQHF. Here the CDR3 DNA reads TGTGCCAGCAGCCTACGGGTTGCCCGGAGCAATCAGCCCCAGCATTTT.

V is TRBV9 and J is TRBJ2-3; TRBD1 matches 8 bases. The germline V gene has CDR1 SGDLS and CDR2 YYNGEE. CDR3 length: 15 residues. Trimming at V came to 3 bases and at J to 4 bases, leaving 7 bases not matched to a gene. CDR3 nucleotide sequence: TGTGCCAGCAGCGAGGGGACAGGAACATCAGATACGCAGTATTTT. Amino acid sequence: CASSEGTGTSDTQYF.

This rearrangement joins TRBV5-1 to TRBJ2-5, with D possibly being TRBD2 (6 bases). CDR3 length: 13 amino acids. Trimming removed 7 bases at V and 4 bases at J, with 14 bases between. Germline-derived CDR1 and CDR2 are SGHRS and YFSETQ. CDR3 amino acids: CASGDGRGETQYF. The CDR3 region has the DNA TGCGCCAGCGGGGACGGGAGAGGAGAGACCCAGTACTTC.

This clone has a handful of counts. The V and J genes are TRBV6-4 and TRBJ1-6; D ambiguous. Trimming removed 2 bases at V and 5 bases at J, with 4 bases between. Germline V gene sequence: CDR1 MRHNA, CDR2 SNTAGT. The CDR3 has 13 amino acids. Written as DNA, the CDR3 is TGTGCCAGCAGTGACAGGGATAATTCACCCCTCCACTTT. It is translated as CASSDRDNSPLHF.

V and J are TRBV28 and TRBJ1-2; D may be TRBD1 (6 bases). The germline CDR1 and CDR2 sequences are MDHEN and SYDVKM. The CDR3 extends over 11 amino acids. The germline V and J ends were trimmed by 7 bases and 10 bases, with 13 bases remaining between them. CDR3 in DNA: TGTGCCAGCACCTTGAGGGGGGACTACACCTTC. Its protein is CASTLRGDYTF.

This sequence joins TRBV7-9 and TRBJ1-1, with 12 nucleotides matching TRBD1. Germline assignment: CDR1 SEHNR and CDR2 FQNEAQ (reference sequence). V shed 5 bases and J 11 bases; nucleotides not matched to a gene: 12. This CDR3 contains 15 residues. CDR3 in DNA: TGTGCCAGCAGCGTAGAGGCCCCGGGACAGGGGGCGGCTTTCTTT. Protein product: CASSVEAPGQGAAFF.